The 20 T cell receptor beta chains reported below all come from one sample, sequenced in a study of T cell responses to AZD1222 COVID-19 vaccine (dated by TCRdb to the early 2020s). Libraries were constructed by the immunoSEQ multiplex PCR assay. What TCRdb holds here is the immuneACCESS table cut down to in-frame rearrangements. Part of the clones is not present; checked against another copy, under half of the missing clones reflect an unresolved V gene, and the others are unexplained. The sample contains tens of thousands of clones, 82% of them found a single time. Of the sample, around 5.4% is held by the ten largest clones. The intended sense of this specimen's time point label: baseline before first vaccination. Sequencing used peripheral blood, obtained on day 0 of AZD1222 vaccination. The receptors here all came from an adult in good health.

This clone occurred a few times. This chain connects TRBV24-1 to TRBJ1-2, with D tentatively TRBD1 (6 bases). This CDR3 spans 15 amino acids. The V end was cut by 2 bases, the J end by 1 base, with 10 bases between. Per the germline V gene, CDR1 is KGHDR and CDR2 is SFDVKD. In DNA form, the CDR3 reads TGTGCCACCAGTGATTCCCCACAGGGTAACTATGGCTACACCTTC. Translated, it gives CATSDSPQGNYGYTF.

This CDR3 is CASSFFGGGAGETQYF. CDR3 nucleotides: TGTGCCAGCAGTTTCTTTGGAGGGGGCGCGGGAGAGACCCAGTACTTC. The J gene is TRBJ2-5, the V gene TRBV27, with a tentative D call TRBD1 (7 bases). V was clipped by 3 bases and J by 4 bases, with 18 bases between them. Germline V gives CDR1 MNHEY, CDR2 SMNVEV (reference sequence). There are 16 residues in the CDR3.

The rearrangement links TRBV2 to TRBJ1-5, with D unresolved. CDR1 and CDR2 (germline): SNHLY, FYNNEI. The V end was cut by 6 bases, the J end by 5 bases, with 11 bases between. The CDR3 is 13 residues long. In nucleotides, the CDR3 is TGTGCCAGCAGCGCTCAGGACCATCAGCCCCAGCATTTT. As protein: CASSAQDHQPQHF.

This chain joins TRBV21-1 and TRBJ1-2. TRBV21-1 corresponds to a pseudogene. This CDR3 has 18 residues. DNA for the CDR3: TGTGCCAGCAGCAAAGCGAAGGGTTACCCCTCCGCTAACTATGGCTACACCTTC. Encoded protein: CASSKAKGYPSANYGYTF.

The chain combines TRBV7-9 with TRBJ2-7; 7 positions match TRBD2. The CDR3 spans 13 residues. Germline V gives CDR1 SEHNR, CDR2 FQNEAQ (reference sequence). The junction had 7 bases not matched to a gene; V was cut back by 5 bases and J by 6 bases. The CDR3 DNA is TGTGCCAGCAGCGTCACTAGCGTAGGCGAGCAGTACTTC. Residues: CASSVTSVGEQYF.

The CDR3 bases are TGTGCCAGCAGCTTGGGACAGGGGATGAACACTGAAGCTTTCTTT. This gives the protein CASSLGQGMNTEAFF. V usage is TRBV5-6 and J usage is TRBJ1-1, with 8 bases fitting TRBD1. Germline V gives CDR1 SGHDT, CDR2 YYEEEE. V gave up 0 bases and J gave up 0 bases; unmatched junction bases: 1. This CDR3 has 15 residues.

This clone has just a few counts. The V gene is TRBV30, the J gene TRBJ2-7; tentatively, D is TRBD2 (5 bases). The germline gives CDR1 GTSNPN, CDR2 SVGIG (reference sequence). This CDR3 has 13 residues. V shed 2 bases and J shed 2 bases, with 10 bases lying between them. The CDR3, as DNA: TGTGCCTGGAGTTTTCCCGGGGCCTACGAGCAGTACTTC. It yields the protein CAWSFPGAYEQYF.

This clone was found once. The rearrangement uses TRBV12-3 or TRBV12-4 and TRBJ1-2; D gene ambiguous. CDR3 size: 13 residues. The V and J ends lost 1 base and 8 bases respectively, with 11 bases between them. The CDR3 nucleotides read TGTGCCAGCAGTTTAGGGGGTCTTCGCGGCTACACCTTC. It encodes CASSLGGLRGYTF.

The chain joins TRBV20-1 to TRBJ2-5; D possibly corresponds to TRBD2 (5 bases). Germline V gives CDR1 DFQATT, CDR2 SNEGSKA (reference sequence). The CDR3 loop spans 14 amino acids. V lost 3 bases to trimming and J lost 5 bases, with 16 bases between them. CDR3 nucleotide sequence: TGCAGTGCTAGTAGGGCAGCGGCCGCGGAGACCCAGTACTTC. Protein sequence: CSASRAAAAETQYF.

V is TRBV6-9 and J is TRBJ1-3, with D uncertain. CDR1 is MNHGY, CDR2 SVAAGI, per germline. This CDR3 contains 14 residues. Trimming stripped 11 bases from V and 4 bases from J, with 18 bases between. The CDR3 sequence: CAPFPKSQGNTIYF. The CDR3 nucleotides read TGTGCCCCTTTCCCGAAGTCCCAGGGAAACACCATATATTTT.

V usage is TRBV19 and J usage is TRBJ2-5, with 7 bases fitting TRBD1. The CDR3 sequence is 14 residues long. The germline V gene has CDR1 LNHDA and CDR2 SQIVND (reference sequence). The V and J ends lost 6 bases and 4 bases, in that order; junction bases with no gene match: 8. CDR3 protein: CASSSGQFAETQYF. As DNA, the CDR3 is TGTGCCAGTAGCTCGGGACAGTTCGCAGAGACCCAGTACTTC.

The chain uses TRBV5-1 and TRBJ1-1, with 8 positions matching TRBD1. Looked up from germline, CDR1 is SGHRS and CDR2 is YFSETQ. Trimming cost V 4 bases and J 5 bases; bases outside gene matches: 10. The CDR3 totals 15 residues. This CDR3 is CASSLAGQGGTEAFF. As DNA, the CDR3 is TGCGCCAGCAGCCTCGCCGGACAGGGCGGAACTGAAGCTTTCTTT.

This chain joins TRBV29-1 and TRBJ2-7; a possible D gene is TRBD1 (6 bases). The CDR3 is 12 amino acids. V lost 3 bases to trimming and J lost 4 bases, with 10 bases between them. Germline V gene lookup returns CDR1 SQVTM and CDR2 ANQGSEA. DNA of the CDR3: TGCAGCGTTGATGGGCAGGGGTACGAGCAGTACTTC. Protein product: CSVDGQGYEQYF.

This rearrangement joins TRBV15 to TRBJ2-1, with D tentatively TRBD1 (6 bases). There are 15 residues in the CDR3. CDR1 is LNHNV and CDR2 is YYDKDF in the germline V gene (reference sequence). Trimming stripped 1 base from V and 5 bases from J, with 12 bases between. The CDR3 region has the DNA TGTGCCACCAGCAGAGGGGGACAAACCAACAATGAGCAGTTCTTC. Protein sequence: CATSRGGQTNNEQFF.

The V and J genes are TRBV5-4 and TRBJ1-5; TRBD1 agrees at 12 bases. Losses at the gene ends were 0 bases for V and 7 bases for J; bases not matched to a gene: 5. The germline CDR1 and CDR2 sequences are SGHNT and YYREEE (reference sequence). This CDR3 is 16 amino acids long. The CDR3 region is CASSLAGQGADQPQHF. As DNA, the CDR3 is TGTGCCAGCAGCTTGGCGGGACAGGGGGCGGACCAGCCCCAGCATTTT. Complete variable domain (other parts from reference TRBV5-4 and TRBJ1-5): ETGVTQSPTHLIKTRGQQVTLRCSSQSGHNTVSWYQQALGQGPQFIFQYYREEENGRGNFPPRFSGLQFPNYSSELNVNALELDDSALYLCASSLAGQGADQPQHFGDGTRLSIL.

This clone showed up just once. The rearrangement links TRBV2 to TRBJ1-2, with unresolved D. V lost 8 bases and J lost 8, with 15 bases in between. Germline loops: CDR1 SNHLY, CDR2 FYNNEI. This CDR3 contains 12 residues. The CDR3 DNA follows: TGTGCCAGCCGCCTTGTACTGGGGGGCTACACCTTC. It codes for CASRLVLGGYTF.

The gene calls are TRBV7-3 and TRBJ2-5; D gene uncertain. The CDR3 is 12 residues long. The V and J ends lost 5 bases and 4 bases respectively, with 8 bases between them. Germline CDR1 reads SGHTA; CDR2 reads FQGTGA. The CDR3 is CASSPTGETQYF. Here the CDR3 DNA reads TGTGCCAGCAGCCCGACTGGAGAGACCCAGTACTTC.

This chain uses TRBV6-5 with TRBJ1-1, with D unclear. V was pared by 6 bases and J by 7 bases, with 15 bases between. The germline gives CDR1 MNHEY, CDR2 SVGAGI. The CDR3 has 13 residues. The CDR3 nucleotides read TGTGCCAGCAGATCCGGCCAGGTGGGTGAAGCTTTCTTT. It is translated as CASRSGQVGEAFF.

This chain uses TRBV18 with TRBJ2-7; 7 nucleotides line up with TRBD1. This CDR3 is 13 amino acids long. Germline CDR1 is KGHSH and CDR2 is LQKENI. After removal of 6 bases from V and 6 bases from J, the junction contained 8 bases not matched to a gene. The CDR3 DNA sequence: TGTGCCAGCTCCTCTGGACAGGCGGTCGAGCAGTACTTC. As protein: CASSSGQAVEQYF.

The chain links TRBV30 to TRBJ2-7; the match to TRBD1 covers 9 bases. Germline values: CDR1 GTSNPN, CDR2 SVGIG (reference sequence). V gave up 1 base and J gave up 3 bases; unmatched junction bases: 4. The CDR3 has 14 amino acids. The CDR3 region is CAWSASGQGYEQYF. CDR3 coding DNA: TGTGCCTGGAGTGCCTCGGGACAGGGCTACGAGCAGTACTTC.